Below, one T cell receptor (beta chain) is given with its context. Extracted RNA was reverse transcribed into cDNA, the sequencing template. Assay: immunoSEQ multiplex PCR; the TCRdb copy retains only in-frame clones and omits some. The top ten hold 20% to 30% of the sample, which has some 51,000 clones, about 96% seen once. This record comes from a study of CD8+ T cells in alopecia areata. V was pared by 3 bases and J by 0 bases, with 21 bases between. Per germline, CDR1 ENHRY and CDR2 SYGVKD. The CDR3 has 18 residues. The receptor comes from a human donor with alopecia areata. This chain connects TRBV10-3 to TRBJ2-7; D unresolved. The sequences come from CD8+ T cells sorted from blood, collected at week 0. CDR3 protein: CAISETGFYLRSSYEQYF. CDR3 nucleotides: TGTGCCATCAGTGAAACTGGGTTTTATCTCAGGAGCTCCTACGAGCAGTACTTC.